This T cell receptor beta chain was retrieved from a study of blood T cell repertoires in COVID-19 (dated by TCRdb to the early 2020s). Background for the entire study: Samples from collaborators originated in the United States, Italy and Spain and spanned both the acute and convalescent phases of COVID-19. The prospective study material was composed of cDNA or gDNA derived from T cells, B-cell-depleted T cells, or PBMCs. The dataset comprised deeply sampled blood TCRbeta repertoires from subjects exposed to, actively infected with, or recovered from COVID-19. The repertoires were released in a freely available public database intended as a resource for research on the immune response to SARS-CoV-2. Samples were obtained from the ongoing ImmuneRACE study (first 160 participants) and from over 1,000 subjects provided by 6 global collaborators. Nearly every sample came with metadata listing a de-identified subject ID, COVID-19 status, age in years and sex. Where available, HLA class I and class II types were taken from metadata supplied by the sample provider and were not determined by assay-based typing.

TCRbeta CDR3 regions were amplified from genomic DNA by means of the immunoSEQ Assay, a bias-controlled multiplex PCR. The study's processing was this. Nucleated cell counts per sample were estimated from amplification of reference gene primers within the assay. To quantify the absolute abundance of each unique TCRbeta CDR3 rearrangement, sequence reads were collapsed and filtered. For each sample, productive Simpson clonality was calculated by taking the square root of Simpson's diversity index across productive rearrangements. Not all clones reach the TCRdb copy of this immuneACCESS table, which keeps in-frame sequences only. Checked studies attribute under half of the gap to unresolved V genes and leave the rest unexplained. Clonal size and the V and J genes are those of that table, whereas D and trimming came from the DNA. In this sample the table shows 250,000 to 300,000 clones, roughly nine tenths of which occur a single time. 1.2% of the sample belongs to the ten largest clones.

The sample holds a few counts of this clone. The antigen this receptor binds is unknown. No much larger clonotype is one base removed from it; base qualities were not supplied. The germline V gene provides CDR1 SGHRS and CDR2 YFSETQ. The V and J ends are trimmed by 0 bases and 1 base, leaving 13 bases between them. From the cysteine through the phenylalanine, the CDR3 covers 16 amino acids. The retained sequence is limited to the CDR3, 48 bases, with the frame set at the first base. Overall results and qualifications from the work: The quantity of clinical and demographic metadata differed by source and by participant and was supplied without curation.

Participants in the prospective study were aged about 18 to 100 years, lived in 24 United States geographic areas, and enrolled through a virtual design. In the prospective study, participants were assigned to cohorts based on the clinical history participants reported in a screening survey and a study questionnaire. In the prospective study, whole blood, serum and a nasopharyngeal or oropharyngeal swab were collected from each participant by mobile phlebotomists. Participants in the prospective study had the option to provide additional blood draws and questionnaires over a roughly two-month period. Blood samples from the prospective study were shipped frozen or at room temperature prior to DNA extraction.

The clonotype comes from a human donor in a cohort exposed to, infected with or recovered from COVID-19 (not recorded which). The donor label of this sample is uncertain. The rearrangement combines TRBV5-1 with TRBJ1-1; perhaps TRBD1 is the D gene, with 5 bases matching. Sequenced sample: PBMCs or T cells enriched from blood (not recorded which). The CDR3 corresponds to CASSLAWGGRNTEAFF. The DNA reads TGCGCCAGCAGCTTGGCCTGGGGCGGAAGGAACACTGAAGCTTTCTTT.